This TCR beta chain was recorded in a study of OX40 agonist ivuxolimab in advanced cancers. Produced via immunoSEQ multiplex PCR; TCRdb's table is partial and in-frame only. The sample holds 25,000 to 30,000 clones; more than 60% are singletons and the top ten take around 28%. From germline, CDR1 is SEHNR and CDR2 FQNEAQ (reference sequence). This CDR3 region has 12 residues. V lost 0 bases, J lost 2 bases, and 2 bases lay in between. The receptor was derived from an adult with an advanced solid tumor such as melanoma, head and neck, liver or kidney cancer. The rearrangement links TRBV7-9 to TRBJ2-7; D gene ambiguous. The sequences come from CD4+ or CD8+ T cells sorted from blood, collected in a trial of the OX40 agonist ivuxolimab. The CDR3 region is CASSLAAYEQYF. CDR3 bases: TGTGCCAGCAGCTTAGCCGCCTACGAGCAGTACTTC.